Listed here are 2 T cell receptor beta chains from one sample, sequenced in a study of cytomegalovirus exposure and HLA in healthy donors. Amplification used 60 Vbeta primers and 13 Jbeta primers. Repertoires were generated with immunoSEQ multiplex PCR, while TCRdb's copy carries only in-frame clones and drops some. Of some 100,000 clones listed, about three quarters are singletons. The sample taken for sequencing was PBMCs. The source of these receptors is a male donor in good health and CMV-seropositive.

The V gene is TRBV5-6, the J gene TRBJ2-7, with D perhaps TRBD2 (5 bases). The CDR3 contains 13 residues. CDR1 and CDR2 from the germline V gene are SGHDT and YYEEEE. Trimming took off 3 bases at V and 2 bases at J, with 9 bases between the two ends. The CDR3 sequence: CASSSGLAYEQYF. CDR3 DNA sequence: TGTGCCAGCAGCTCAGGACTTGCCTACGAGCAGTACTTC.

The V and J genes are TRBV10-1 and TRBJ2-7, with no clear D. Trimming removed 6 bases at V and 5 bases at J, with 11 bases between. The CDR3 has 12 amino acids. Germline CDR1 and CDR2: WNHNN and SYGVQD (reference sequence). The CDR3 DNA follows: TGCGCCAGCAGCGCAGGTTGGGACGAGCAGTACTTC. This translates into CASSAGWDEQYF.